Following are 12 T cell receptor beta chains from one sample sequenced in a study of T cell changes during pregnancy in multiple sclerosis. Here immunoSEQ multiplex PCR was the method, and the copy in TCRdb shows in-frame clones only, minus some. Here the sample spans fewer than 110,000 clones, 80% to 95% being singletons. Specimen: peripheral blood, collected in the third trimester of pregnancy. Receptors were obtained from a female donor in good health, enrolled as a control in a pregnancy study.

V is TRBV6-1 and J is TRBJ1-2; D call uncertain. Deletions cut 6 bases from V and 8 bases from J, with 16 bases between. Per the germline V gene, CDR1 is MNHNS and CDR2 is SASEGT. The CDR3 covers 13 residues. DNA for the CDR3: TGTGCCAGCAGGGCGCGGTCAGTGAGAGGCTACACCTTC. Translation gives CASRARSVRGYTF.

CDR3 coding DNA: TGTGCCAGCCGCGGGGGAAATGAGCAGTTCTTC. As protein: CASRGGNEQFF. This chain links TRBV27 with TRBJ2-1, with 7 bases identical to TRBD2. There are 11 residues in the CDR3. Trimming cost V 8 bases and J 7 bases; bases outside gene matches: 2. The germline CDR1 and CDR2 sequences are MNHEY and SMNVEV (reference sequence).

The chain carries TRBV7-2 and TRBJ1-1; no clear D. Trimming pared 4 bases from V and 1 base from J, leaving 13 bases between. Germline V CDR1 and CDR2: SGHTA, FQGNSA. This CDR3 spans 15 amino acids. In nucleotides, the CDR3 is TGTGCCAGCAGCTATGGTGGAGGGAAGAACACTGAAGCTTTCTTT. This encodes CASSYGGGKNTEAFF.

V and J are TRBV9 and TRBJ1-2, with TRBD1 identical over 7 bases. The CDR3 contains 14 residues. Losses at the gene ends were 3 bases for V and 4 bases for J; bases not matched to a gene: 6. Germline values: CDR1 SGDLS, CDR2 YYNGEE. The CDR3 sequence is CASSAATGPYGYTF. The CDR3 DNA reads as TGTGCCAGCAGCGCCGCGACAGGGCCCTATGGCTACACCTTC.

This clone has just one count. The chain is built from TRBV11-1 and TRBJ1-1; 8 nucleotides match TRBD1. J gave up 5 bases and V 6 bases, and 5 bases lay outside the gene matches. The CDR3 is made up of 13 amino acids. Looked up from germline, CDR1 is SGHAT and CDR2 is FQDESV (reference sequence). Here the CDR3 reads CASSWTGRTEAFF. For the CDR3, the DNA is TGTGCCAGCAGTTGGACAGGGCGTACTGAAGCTTTCTTT.

The chain has TRBV6-6 and TRBJ1-1; D gene uncertain. The CDR3 consists of 13 residues. The germline CDR1 and CDR2 sequences are MNHNY and SVGAGI (reference sequence). V gave up 1 base and J gave up 4 bases, with 7 bases separating them. CDR3 DNA: TGTGCCAGCAGTTACTTATATGTCACTGAAGCTTTCTTT. The encoded protein is CASSYLYVTEAFF.

This rearrangement joins TRBV5-4 to TRBJ1-2; weak D call: TRBD1 (5 bases). Trimming shortened V by 0 bases and J by 5 bases, and 14 bases separated the two germline ends. The CDR3 runs 15 residues. The germline V gene encodes CDR1 SGHNT and CDR2 YYREEE (reference sequence). This CDR3 reads CASSLESGGSYGYTF. The CDR3 DNA reads as TGTGCCAGCAGCTTGGAGTCGGGGGGGAGTTATGGCTACACCTTC.

This chain joins TRBV7-9 and TRBJ1-2; 10 bases map to TRBD1. Germline loops: CDR1 SEHNR, CDR2 FQNEAQ (reference sequence). The CDR3 runs 15 residues. After removal of 4 bases from V and 6 bases from J, the junction contained 8 bases not matched to a gene. CDR3 nucleotides: TGTGCCAGCAGCTCAGGACCCGGGACAGGGGATGGCTACACCTTC. Translated: CASSSGPGTGDGYTF.

The chain is built from TRBV4-2 and TRBJ2-3; 9 nucleotides line up with TRBD2. CDR3 size: 16 residues. The germline V gene encodes CDR1 LGHNA and CDR2 YNFKEQ. V lost 4 bases to trimming and J lost 4 bases; unmatched junction nucleotides: 9. The CDR3 sequence: CASSPRRGGGADTQYF. CDR3 nucleotide sequence: TGTGCCAGCAGCCCCCGGCGAGGCGGGGGGGCAGATACGCAGTATTTT.

DNA for the CDR3: TGTGCCAGCAGTGCCACCCTACAGGGAAGGGTCGGTGAAGCTTTCTTT. Translating gives CASSATLQGRVGEAFF. The chain uses TRBV25-1 and TRBJ1-1; D may be TRBD1 (6 bases). Germline assignment: CDR1 MGHDK and CDR2 SYGVNS. V was trimmed by 4 bases and J by 7 bases, leaving 22 bases between them. The CDR3 totals 16 residues.

The rearrangement links TRBV7-9 to TRBJ2-1; 10 bases align to TRBD2. In germline, CDR1 is SEHNR, CDR2 FQNEAQ (reference sequence). The J segment lost 5 bases and the V segment lost 4 bases, leaving 8 bases of the junction unmatched. The CDR3 consists of 16 residues. In DNA form, the CDR3 reads TGTGCCAGCAGCTCGATCGGCGGGACTAGCGACAATGAGCAGTTCTTC. Amino acid sequence: CASSSIGGTSDNEQFF.

This clone was counted once. V usage is TRBV7-3 and J usage is TRBJ2-3, with 7 bases aligning to TRBD2. The CDR3 contains 13 residues. The V segment lost 4 bases and the J segment 6 bases; nucleotides outside the gene matches: 4. The V gene's germline CDR1 is SGHTA and CDR2 FQGTGA. The CDR3 is CASSSDSGDTQYF. CDR3 DNA: TGTGCCAGCAGCTCCGATAGCGGGGATACGCAGTATTTT.